This entry describes one T cell receptor beta chain. The sample is drawn from a study of control samples from healthy donors and cancer patients. V gave up 5 bases and J gave up 1 base, with 12 bases separating them. The CDR3 covers 15 residues. Germline V gene sequence: CDR1 SGHVS, CDR2 FNYEAQ. Data came from immunoSEQ multiplex PCR; TCRdb stores just in-frame clones and leaves some out. The data contain 100,000 to 130,000 clones, roughly four fifths of them singletons. The chain employs TRBV7-6 and TRBJ1-5, with a possible D match to TRBD1 (5 bases). Specimen: blood. The receptor comes from a man between 18 and 29 years old in good health. CDR3: CASSQWGGSNQPQHF. CDR3 in DNA: TGTGCCAGCAGCCAATGGGGGGGAAGCAATCAGCCCCAGCATTTT.